One and the same sample provided the 13 T cell receptor beta chains below, sequenced in a study of CD8+ T cells in alopecia areata (dated 2018 in TCRdb). Library preparation used the immunoSEQ multiplex PCR assay. RNA was extracted from all samples and reverse transcribed into cDNA as template for TCR sequencing. Imported from immuneACCESS, the table was reduced by TCRdb to in-frame sequences with V and J called. These copies leave out some clones; in studies compared against another copy, an unresolved V gene accounts for under half, and the cause of the remainder is not known. In all, the sample holds around 140,000 clones, and approximately 49% of those were seen once. The ten biggest clones cover under 20% of the sample. The time point label on this specimen signifies: baseline before oral tofacitinib. This specimen consisted of CD8+ T cells sorted from blood, obtained at week 0. These receptors came from a human donor with alopecia areata.

This clone came up a few times. The rearrangement joins TRBV2 to TRBJ2-7; TRBD2 matches 11 bases. Germline CDR1 SNHLY, CDR2 FYNNEI. The V and J ends lost 0 bases and 7 bases, in that order; junction bases with no gene match: 8. This CDR3 contains 16 residues. The CDR3 nucleotides read TGTGCCAGCAGTGAAGCGCCTAGCGGGGGGCTCTGGGAGCAGTACTTC. Translation: CASSEAPSGGLWEQYF.

This clone was recorded many times. The rearrangement joins TRBV27 to TRBJ2-4; D is possibly TRBD2 (7 bases). Trimming left V 6 bases short and J 2 bases short, with 17 bases between. The length of the CDR3 is 16 residues. Looked up from germline, CDR1 is MNHEY and CDR2 is SMNVEV (reference sequence). The CDR3 is CASSPSGGASKNIQYF. The CDR3 region has the DNA TGTGCCAGCAGCCCCTCGGGGGGCGCGTCCAAAAACATTCAGTACTTC.

The chain combines TRBV13 with TRBJ1-1; the D is unclear. The V gene lost 8 bases and the J gene lost 0 bases, with 10 bases spanning the gap. The germline CDR1 and CDR2 sequences are PRHDT and FYEKMQ (reference sequence). The CDR3 loop spans 13 amino acids. The CDR3 DNA is TGTGCCAGCGTAGGGCAAATGAACACTGAAGCTTTCTTT. This codes for CASVGQMNTEAFF. Together with reference TRBV13 and TRBJ1-1, the CDR3 gives the full variable domain: AAGVIQSPRHLIKEKRETATLKCYPIPRHDTVYWYQQGPGQDPQFLISFYEKMQSDKGSIPDRFSAQQFSDYHSELNMSSLELGDSALYFCASVGQMNTEAFFGQGTRLTVV.

This clone was seen only once. CDR3 DNA: TGTGCCAGCAGCTCGGGGGCTGACATCACAGATACGCAGTATTTT. This gives the protein CASSSGADITDTQYF. This chain links TRBV7-3 with TRBJ2-3, with D perhaps being TRBD1 or TRBD2 (6 bases each). Germline V gene sequence: CDR1 SGHTA, CDR2 FQGTGA. This CDR3 has 15 residues. V was shortened by 4 bases and J by 2 bases, with 13 bases between the two germline ends.

This sequence joins TRBV7-8 and TRBJ2-2, with 8 bases fitting TRBD1. This CDR3 has 16 residues. Germline trimming cut 1 base from V and 4 bases from J; bases unmatched to any gene: 5. Germline V gene data show CDR1 as SGHVS and CDR2 as FQNEAQ. The CDR3 here is CASSLGRGQGTGELFF. CDR3 nucleotide sequence: TGTGCCAGCAGCTTAGGCAGGGGGCAGGGCACCGGGGAGCTGTTTTTT.

This clone was seen only a few times. The chain is built from TRBV27 and TRBJ1-5, with D possibly TRBD1 on 5 matching bases. V shed 0 bases and J shed 9 bases, with 15 bases lying between them. The CDR3 has 15 residues. Germline CDR1 MNHEY, CDR2 SMNVEV (reference sequence). Written as DNA, the CDR3 is TGTGCCAGCAGTTTATCCGCCCGGGGACGGTGGCCCCAGCATTTT. This sequence encodes CASSLSARGRWPQHF.

This chain's CDR3 is CASSSPDRQAGTGELFF. CDR3 DNA sequence: TGTGCCAGCAGCTCCCCTGATCGTCAGGCGGGCACCGGGGAGCTGTTTTTT. The chain recombines TRBV13 with TRBJ2-2, with a possible D match to TRBD2 (5 bases). The germline V gene encodes CDR1 PRHDT and CDR2 FYEKMQ (reference sequence). Trimming left V 4 bases short and J 4 bases short, with 19 bases between. This CDR3 region has 17 residues.

This clone was seen only a few times. The chain uses TRBV7-9 and TRBJ2-1, with 10 bases aligning to TRBD1. The ends lost 4 bases at V and 4 bases at J; junction bases unmatched: 4. Looked up from germline, CDR1 is SEHNR and CDR2 is FQNEAQ (reference sequence). This CDR3 spans 15 amino acids. The chain's CDR3 is CASSSRDRGYNEQFF. CDR3 nucleotide sequence: TGTGCCAGCAGCTCTCGGGACAGGGGTTACAATGAGCAGTTCTTC.

The gene calls are TRBV9 and TRBJ1-6; D is ambiguous. Germline CDR1 and CDR2: SGDLS and YYNGEE. With 0 bases removed from V and 10 bases from J, the gap between germline ends came to 8 bases. This CDR3 contains 13 residues. CDR3 nucleotides: TGTGCCAGCAGCGTAGTTCCGAGCTCACCCCTCCACTTT. Its translation is CASSVVPSSPLHF.

This clone was counted a few times. The chain is built from TRBV27 and TRBJ1-6; the match to TRBD1 covers 9 bases. With 0 bases clipped from V and 10 bases from J, the junction kept 4 bases outside the gene matches. The length of the CDR3 is 15 residues. Looked up from germline, CDR1 is MNHEY and CDR2 is SMNVEV (reference sequence). This CDR3 is CASSLSRQGGSPLHF. The DNA of the CDR3 is TGTGCCAGCAGTTTATCGAGACAGGGGGGCTCACCCCTCCACTTT.

In the case of this clone: Mismatch with germline at one junction end may stem from a read error. The V and J genes are TRBV29-1 and TRBJ1-2, with a possible D match to TRBD1 (6 bases). The CDR3 has 13 amino acids. Germline loops: CDR1 SQVTM, CDR2 ANQGSEA. The DNA for the CDR3 is TGCAGCGTTGAAGGAGTCGGGGGGCCGACGCTCCACTTC. This translates into CSVEGVGGPTLHF.

The chain has TRBV29-1 and TRBJ2-1; the D gene is possibly TRBD2 (5 bases). Trimming shortened V by 4 bases and J by 2 bases, and 18 bases separated the two germline ends. This CDR3 spans 16 amino acids. Germline V gene lookup returns CDR1 SQVTM and CDR2 ANQGSEA. The chain's CDR3 is CSVAKRADTPYNEQFF. For the CDR3, the DNA is TGCAGCGTTGCCAAAAGAGCGGATACTCCCTACAATGAGCAGTTCTTC.

The V call is TRBV4-3, the J call TRBJ1-6, with TRBD1 matching over 8 bases. Trimming took 5 bases from V and 6 from J; bases not matched to a gene: 6. The germline V gene has CDR1 LGHNA and CDR2 YSLEER. This CDR3 comprises 15 residues. This chain's CDR3 is CASSFGQGGNSPLHF. In nucleotides, the CDR3 is TGCGCCAGCAGCTTCGGACAGGGAGGTAATTCACCCCTCCACTTT.